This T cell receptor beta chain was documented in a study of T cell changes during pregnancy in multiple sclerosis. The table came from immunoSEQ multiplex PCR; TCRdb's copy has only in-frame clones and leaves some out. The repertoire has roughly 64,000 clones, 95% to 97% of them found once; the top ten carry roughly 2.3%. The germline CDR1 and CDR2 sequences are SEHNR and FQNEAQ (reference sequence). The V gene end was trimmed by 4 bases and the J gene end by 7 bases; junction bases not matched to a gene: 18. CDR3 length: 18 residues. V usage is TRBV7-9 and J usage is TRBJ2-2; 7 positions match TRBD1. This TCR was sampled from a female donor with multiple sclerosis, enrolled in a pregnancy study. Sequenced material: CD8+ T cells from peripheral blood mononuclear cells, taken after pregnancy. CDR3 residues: CASSSTLLQGTFDGELFF. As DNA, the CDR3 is TGTGCCAGCAGCTCGACTTTATTACAGGGGACCTTTGACGGGGAGCTGTTTTTT.